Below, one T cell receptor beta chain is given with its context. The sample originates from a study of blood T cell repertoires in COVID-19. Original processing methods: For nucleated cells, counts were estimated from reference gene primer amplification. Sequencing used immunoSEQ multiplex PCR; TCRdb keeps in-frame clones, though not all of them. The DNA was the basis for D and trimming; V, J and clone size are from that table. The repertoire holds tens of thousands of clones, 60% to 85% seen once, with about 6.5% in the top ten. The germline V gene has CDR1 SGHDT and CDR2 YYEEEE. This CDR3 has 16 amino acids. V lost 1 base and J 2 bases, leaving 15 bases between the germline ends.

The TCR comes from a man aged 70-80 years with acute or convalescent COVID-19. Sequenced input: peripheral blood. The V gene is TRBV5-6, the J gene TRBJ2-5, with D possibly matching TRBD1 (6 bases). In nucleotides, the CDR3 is TGTGCCAGCAGCTTGCGGTCGGTGAGGGGGCAAGAGACCCAGTACTTC. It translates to CASSLRSVRGQETQYF.